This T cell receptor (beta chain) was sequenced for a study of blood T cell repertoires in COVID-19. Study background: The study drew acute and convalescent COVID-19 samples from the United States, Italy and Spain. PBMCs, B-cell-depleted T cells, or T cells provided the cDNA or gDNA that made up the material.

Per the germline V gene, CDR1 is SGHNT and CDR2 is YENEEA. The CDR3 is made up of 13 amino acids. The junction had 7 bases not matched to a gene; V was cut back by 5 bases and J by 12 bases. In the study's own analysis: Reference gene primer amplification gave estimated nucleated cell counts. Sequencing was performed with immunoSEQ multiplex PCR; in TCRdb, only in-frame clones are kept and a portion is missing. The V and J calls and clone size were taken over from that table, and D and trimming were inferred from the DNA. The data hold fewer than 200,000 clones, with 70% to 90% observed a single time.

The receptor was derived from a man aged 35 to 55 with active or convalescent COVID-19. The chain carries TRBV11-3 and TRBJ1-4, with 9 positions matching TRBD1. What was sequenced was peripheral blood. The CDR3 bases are TGTGCCAGCAGCCCGGACAGGGGAAGGGAACTGTTTTTT. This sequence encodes CASSPDRGRELFF. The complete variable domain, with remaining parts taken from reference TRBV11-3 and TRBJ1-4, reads EAGVVQSPRYKIIEKKQPVAFWCNPISGHNTLYWYLQNLGQGPELLIRYENEEAVDDSQLPKDRFSAERLKGVDSTLKIQPAELGDSAVYLCASSPDRGRELFFGSGTQLSVL.